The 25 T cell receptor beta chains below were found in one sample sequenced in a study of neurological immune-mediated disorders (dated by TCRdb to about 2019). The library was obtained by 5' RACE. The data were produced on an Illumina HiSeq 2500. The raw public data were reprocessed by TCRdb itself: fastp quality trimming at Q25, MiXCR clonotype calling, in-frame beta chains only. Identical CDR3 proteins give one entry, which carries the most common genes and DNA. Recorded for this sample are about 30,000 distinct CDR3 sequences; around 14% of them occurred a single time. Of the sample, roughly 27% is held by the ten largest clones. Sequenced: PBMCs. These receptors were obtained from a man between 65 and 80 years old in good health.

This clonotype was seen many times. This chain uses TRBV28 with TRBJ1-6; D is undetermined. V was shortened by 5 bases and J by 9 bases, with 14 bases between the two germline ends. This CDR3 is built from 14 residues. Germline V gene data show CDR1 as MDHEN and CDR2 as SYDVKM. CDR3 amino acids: CASSPGRMGSPLHF. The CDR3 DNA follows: TGTGCCAGCAGTCCCGGACGTATGGGTTCACCCCTCCACTTT.

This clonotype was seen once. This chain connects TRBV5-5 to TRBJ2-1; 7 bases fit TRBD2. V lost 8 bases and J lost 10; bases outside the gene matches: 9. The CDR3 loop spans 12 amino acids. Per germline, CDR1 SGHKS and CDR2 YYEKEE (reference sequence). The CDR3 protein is CASPPGGREQFF. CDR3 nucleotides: TGTGCCAGTCCCCCCGGGGGGAGGGAGCAGTTCTTC. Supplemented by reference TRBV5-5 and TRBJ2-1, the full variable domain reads DAGVTQSPTHLIKTRGQQVTLRCSPISGHKSVSWYQQVLGQGPQFIFQYYEKEERGRGNFPDRFSARQFPNYSSELNVNALLLGDSALYLCASPPGGREQFFGPGTRLTVL.

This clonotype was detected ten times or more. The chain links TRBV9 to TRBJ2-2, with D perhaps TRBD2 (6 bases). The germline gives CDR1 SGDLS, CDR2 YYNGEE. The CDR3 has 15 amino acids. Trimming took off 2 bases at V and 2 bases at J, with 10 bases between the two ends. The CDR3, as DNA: TGTGCCAGCAGCGTCGCGACTAGTAACACCGGGGAGCTGTTTTTT. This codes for CASSVATSNTGELFF.

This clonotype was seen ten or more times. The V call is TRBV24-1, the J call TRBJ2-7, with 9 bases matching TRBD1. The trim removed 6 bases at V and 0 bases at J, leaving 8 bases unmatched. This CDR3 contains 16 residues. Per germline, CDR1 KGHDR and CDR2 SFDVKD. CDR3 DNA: TGTGCCACCAGTCCGAACAGGGGGCTGAGCTCCTACGAGCAGTACTTC. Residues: CATSPNRGLSSYEQYF.

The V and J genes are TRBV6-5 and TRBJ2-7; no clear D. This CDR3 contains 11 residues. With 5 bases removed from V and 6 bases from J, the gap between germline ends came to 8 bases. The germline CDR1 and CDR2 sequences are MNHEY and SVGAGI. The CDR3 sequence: CASSPGVEQYF. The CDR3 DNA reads TGTGCCAGCAGTCCGGGTGTCGAGCAGTACTTC.

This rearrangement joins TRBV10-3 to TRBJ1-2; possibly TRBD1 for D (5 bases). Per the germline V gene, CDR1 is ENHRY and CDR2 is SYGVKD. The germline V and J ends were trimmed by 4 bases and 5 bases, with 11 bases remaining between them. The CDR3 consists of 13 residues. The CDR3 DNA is TGTGCCATCAGTGCTTCGACAGAGTATGGCTACACCTTC. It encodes CAISASTEYGYTF.

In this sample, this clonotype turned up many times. CDR3 sequence (DNA): TGTGCCAGCAGTGAAGGGACCCGCTCCACCGGGGAGCTGTTTTTT. It translates to CASSEGTRSTGELFF. The rearrangement uses TRBV2 and TRBJ2-2; no clear D gene. The CDR3 contains 15 residues. CDR1 and CDR2 from the germline V gene are SNHLY and FYNNEI. V dropped 1 base and J dropped 4 bases, with 10 bases sitting between them.

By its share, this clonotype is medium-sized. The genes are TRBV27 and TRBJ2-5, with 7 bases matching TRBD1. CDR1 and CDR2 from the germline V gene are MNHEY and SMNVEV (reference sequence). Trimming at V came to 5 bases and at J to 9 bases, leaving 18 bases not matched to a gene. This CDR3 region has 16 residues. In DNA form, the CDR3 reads TGTGCCAGCAGTCTAAATTCGGCGCAGGGGGTAATGTCCCAGTACTTC. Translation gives CASSLNSAQGVMSQYF.

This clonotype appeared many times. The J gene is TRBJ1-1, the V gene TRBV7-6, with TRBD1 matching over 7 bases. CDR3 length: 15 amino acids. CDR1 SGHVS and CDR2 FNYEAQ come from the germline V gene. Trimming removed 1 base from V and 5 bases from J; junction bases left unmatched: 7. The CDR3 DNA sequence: TGTGCCAGCAGCTTAGTGGAGGGGGCGCGAACTGAAGCTTTCTTT. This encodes CASSLVEGARTEAFF.

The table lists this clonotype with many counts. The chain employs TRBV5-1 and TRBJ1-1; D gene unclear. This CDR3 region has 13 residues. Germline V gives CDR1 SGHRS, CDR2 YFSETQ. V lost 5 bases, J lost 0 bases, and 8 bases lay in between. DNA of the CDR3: TGCGCCAGCAGTTTCCAGATGAACACTGAAGCTTTCTTT. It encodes CASSFQMNTEAFF.

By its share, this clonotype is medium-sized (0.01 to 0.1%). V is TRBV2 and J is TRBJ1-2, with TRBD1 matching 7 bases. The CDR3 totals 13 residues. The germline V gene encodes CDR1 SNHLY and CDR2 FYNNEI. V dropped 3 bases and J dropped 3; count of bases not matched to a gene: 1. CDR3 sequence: CASSDDRDYGYTF. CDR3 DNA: TGTGCCAGCAGTGATGACAGGGACTATGGCTACACCTTC.

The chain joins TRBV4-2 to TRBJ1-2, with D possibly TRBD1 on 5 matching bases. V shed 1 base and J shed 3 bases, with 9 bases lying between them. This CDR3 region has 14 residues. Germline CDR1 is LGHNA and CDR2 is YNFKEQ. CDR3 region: CASSQGGRYYGYTF. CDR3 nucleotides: TGTGCCAGCAGCCAAGGGGGGAGATACTATGGCTACACCTTC.

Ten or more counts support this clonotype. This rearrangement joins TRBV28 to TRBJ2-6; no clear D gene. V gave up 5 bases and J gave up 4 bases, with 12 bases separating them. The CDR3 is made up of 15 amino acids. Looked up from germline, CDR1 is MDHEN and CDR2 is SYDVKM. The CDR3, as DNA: TGTGCCAGCAGTCCCGGCGATGCCGGGGCCAACGTCCTGACTTTC. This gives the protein CASSPGDAGANVLTF.

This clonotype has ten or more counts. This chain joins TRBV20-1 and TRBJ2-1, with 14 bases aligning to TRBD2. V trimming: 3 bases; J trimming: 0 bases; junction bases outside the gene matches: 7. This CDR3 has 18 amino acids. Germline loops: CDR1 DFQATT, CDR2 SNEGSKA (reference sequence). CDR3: CSARGLAGVLSSYNEQFF. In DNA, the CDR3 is TGCAGTGCTAGGGGACTAGCGGGAGTCCTGAGCTCCTACAATGAGCAGTTCTTC.

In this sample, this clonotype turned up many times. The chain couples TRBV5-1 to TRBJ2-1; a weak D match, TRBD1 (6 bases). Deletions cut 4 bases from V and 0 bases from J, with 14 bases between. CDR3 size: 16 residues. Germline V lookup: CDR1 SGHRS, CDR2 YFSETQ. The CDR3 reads CASSTGTLSSYNEQFF. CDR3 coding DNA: TGCGCCAGCAGCACCGGGACACTGAGCTCCTACAATGAGCAGTTCTTC.

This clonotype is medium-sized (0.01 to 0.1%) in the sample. The CDR3 sequence: CATREQGVGGYTF. CDR3 in DNA: TGTGCCACCAGGGAACAGGGGGTCGGTGGCTACACCTTC. The V and J genes are TRBV15 and TRBJ1-2, with 8 bases that match TRBD1. Per germline, CDR1 LNHNV and CDR2 YYDKDF (reference sequence). Losses at the gene ends were 6 bases for V and 7 bases for J; bases not matched to a gene: 7. CDR3 length: 13 amino acids.

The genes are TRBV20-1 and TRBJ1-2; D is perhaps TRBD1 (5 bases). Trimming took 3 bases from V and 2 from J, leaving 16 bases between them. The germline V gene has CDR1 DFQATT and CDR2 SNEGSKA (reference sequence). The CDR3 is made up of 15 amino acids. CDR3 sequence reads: CSASRAGTVNYGYTF. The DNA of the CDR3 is TGCAGTGCTAGTAGGGCAGGGACCGTCAACTATGGCTACACCTTC.

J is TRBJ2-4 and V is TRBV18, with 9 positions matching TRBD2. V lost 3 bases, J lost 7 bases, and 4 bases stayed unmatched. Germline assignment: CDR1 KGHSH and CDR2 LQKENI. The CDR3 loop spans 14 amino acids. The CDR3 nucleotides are TGTGCCAGCTCACCTGCGGGAGGGTGGAACATTCAGTACTTC. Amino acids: CASSPAGGWNIQYF.

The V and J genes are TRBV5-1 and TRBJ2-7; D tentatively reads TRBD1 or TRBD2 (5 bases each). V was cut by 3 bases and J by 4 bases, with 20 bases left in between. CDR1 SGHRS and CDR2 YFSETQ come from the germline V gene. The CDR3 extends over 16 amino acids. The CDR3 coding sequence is TGCGCCAGCAGCTCCACCGCCGGGACCCTGGGATACGAGCAGTACTTC. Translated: CASSSTAGTLGYEQYF.

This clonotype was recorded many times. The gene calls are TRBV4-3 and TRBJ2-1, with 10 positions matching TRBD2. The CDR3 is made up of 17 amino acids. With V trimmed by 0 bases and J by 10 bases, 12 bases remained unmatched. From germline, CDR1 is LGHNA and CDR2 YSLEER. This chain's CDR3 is CASSQDSGSGGAREQFF. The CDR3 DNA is TGCGCCAGCAGCCAAGATTCCGGCAGCGGGGGGGCTAGGGAGCAGTTCTTC.

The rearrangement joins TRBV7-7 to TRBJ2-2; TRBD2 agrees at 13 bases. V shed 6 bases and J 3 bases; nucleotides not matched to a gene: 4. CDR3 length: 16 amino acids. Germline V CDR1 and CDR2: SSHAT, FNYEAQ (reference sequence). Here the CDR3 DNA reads TGTGCCAGCAGTTATGGACTAGCGGGGGACACCGGGGAGCTGTTTTTT. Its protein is CASSYGLAGDTGELFF.

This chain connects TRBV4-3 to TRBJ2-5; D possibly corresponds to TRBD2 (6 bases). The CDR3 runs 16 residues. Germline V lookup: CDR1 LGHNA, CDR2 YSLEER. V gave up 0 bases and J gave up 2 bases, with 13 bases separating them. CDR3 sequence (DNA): TGCGCCAGCAGCCAAGATCTTCGGGGGTGGCAAGAGACCCAGTACTTC. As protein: CASSQDLRGWQETQYF.

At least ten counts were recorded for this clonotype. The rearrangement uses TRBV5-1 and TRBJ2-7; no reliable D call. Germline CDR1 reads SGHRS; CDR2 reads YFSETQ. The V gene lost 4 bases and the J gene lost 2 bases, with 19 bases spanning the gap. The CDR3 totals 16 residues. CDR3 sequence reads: CASSPGRDTSPYEQYF. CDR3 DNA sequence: TGCGCCAGCAGCCCTGGACGCGACACTTCACCCTACGAGCAGTACTTC.

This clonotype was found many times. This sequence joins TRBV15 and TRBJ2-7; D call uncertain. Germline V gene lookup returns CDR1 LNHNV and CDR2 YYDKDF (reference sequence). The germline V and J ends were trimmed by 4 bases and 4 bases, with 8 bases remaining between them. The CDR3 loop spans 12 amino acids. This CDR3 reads CATSISYYEQYF. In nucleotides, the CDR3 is TGTGCCACCAGCATCTCTTATTACGAGCAGTACTTC. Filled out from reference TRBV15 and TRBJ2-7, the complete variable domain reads DAMVIQNPRYQVTQFGKPVTLSCSQTLNHNVMYWYQQKSSQAPKLLFHYYDKDFNNEADTPDNFQSRRPNTSFCFLDIRSPGLGDTAMYLCATSISYYEQYFGPGTRLTVT.

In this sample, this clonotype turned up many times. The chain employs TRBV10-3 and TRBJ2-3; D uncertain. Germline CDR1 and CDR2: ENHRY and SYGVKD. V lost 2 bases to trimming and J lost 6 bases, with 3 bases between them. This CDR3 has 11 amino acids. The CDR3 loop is CAISETDTQYF. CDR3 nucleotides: TGTGCCATCAGTGAGACCGATACGCAGTATTTT.